These 24 T cell receptor beta chains were all obtained from the same sample, sequenced in a study of T cell repertoires in cytomegalovirus infection. One entry per CDR3 protein, called by TCRdb with MiXCR from the reads. The sample lists some 800,000 distinct CDR3 sequences; under 35% were seen once. Their target antigens are unknown. The starting material was cultured CD8+ T cells from PBMCs, obtained from culture after CMV antigen stimulation. The origin of the receptors is a human donor in good health (CMV status not recorded). Some clones in this sample may be carry-over from other donors' samples.

A note on this clonotype: A read error may produce the germline difference seen at one junction end. The gene calls are TRBV6-2 or TRBV6-3 and TRBJ2-1, with 10 bases lining up with TRBD2. CDR3 length: 17 amino acids. Germline CDR1 is MNHEY and CDR2 is SVGEGT. In nucleotides, the CDR3 is TGTGCCAGCACCCAACTAGCGGGGAGGAGCTCCAACAATGAGCAGTTCTTC. It yields the protein CASTQLAGRSSNNEQFF.

This clonotype was seen ten or more times. The chain uses TRBV12-3 or TRBV12-4 and TRBJ2-1; maybe TRBD1 (6 bases). The CDR3 runs to 15 residues. V was clipped by 6 bases and J by 1 base, with 13 bases between them. The CDR3 spells CASRTLGASYNEQFF. The CDR3 DNA reads as TGTGCCAGCAGAACCCTGGGGGCATCCTACAATGAGCAGTTCTTC.

This clonotype turned up a few times. This rearrangement joins TRBV13 to TRBJ1-4; D unclear. The CDR3 totals 15 residues. Germline V gene sequence: CDR1 PRHDT, CDR2 FYEKMQ (reference sequence). V was cut by 2 bases and J by 8 bases, with 15 bases left in between. CDR3 in DNA: TGTGCCAGCAGCTTAAGGATAGGACGACGAGAAAAACTGTTTTTT. Translation: CASSLRIGRREKLFF.

The chain combines TRBV5-6 with TRBJ1-1; maybe TRBD1 (5 bases). The CDR3 is 15 amino acids. Germline loops: CDR1 SGHDT, CDR2 YYEEEE. V was pared by 0 bases and J by 4 bases, with 13 bases between. The CDR3 bases are TGTGCCAGCAGCTTGGTATCCGGGAGGGGCACTGAAGCTTTCTTT. It translates to CASSLVSGRGTEAFF.

This clonotype has only a few counts. CDR3 in amino acids: CASSANPGQGGYEQYF. The CDR3 DNA reads as TGTGCCAGCAGCGCGAACCCGGGACAGGGCGGCTACGAGCAGTACTTC. This rearrangement joins TRBV9 to TRBJ2-7; 9 nucleotides line up with TRBD1. V trimming: 3 bases; J trimming: 3 bases; junction bases outside the gene matches: 10. From germline, CDR1 is SGDLS and CDR2 YYNGEE. This CDR3 contains 16 residues.

On this clonotype itself: Mismatch with germline at one junction end may stem from a read error. This sequence joins TRBV7-6 and TRBJ2-5, with a weak D call TRBD2 (5 bases). In germline, CDR1 is SGHVS, CDR2 FNYEAQ. The CDR3 has 15 amino acids. The CDR3 nucleotides are TGTGCTAGCAGCTTAGCGCTAAGCCACGAAGAGACCCAGTACTTC. Its translation is CASSLALSHEETQYF.

The chain uses TRBV19 and TRBJ1-1, with no clear D. CDR3 size: 15 residues. Looked up from germline, CDR1 is LNHDA and CDR2 is SQIVND (reference sequence). V dropped 3 bases and J dropped 1 base, with 12 bases sitting between them. Here the CDR3 DNA reads TGTGCCAGTAGTATCACAACTTCATGGAACACTGAAGCTTTCTTT. Residues: CASSITTSWNTEAFF.

DNA of the CDR3: TGTGCTAGTGGTTTGCCGGGGACCGGTAACTATGGCTACACCTTC. It specifies CASGLPGTGNYGYTF. V and J are TRBV12-5 and TRBJ1-2; TRBD1 might be the D (5 bases). This CDR3 has 15 amino acids. CDR1 LGHNT and CDR2 FRNRAP come from the germline V gene. V shed 2 bases and J shed 1 base, with 11 bases lying between them.

V and J are TRBV27 and TRBJ1-2; D is undetermined. Trimming took 10 bases from V and 2 from J, leaving 14 bases between them. The V gene's germline CDR1 is MNHEY and CDR2 SMNVEV (reference sequence). This CDR3 comprises 13 residues. The CDR3 DNA reads as TGTGCCACCCGACGGGGAATAAACTATGGCTACACCTTC. It specifies CATRRGINYGYTF.

The chain recombines TRBV28 with TRBJ2-5; D gene uncertain. The V and J ends lost 5 bases and 5 bases respectively, with 21 bases between them. This CDR3 has 16 residues. The germline V gene encodes CDR1 MDHEN and CDR2 SYDVKM. The CDR3 is CASSGLTLSAGETQYF. The CDR3 region has the DNA TGTGCCAGCAGTGGCCTAACACTCTCAGCCGGGGAGACCCAGTACTTC.

This clonotype was seen only a few times. The junction and the germline gene differ at one end; a read error may be behind it. The chain is built from TRBV6-5 and TRBJ2-1; 8 bases are shared with TRBD2. The CDR3 sequence is 11 residues long. Germline-derived CDR1 and CDR2 are MNHEY and SVGAGI. The CDR3 nucleotides are TGTGCCAGCAGCCCCGGGACTAGACTCTACTTC. Translation gives CASSPGTRLYF.

About this clonotype: This is likely a read error, given that the CDR3 carries no conserved phenylalanine or tryptophan at its end. The chain is built from TRBV7-3 and TRBJ1-1; 7 bases are shared with TRBD1. CDR1 SGHTA and CDR2 FQGTGA come from the germline V gene. The CDR3 has 14 residues. V lost 2 bases and J lost 3; bases outside the gene matches: 3. The CDR3 is CASSLRDSDTEAFS. The DNA of the CDR3 is TGTGCCAGCAGCTTACGGGACAGTGACACTGAAGCTTTCTCT.

The sample holds a few counts of this clonotype. A junction boundary mismatches the germline segment, possibly from a read error. The chain is built from TRBV4-1 and TRBJ2-1; no clear D gene. In germline, CDR1 is MGHRA, CDR2 YSYEKL. The CDR3 sequence is 13 residues long. The CDR3 protein is CASSQEVYYEQFF. CDR3 sequence (DNA): TGCGCCAGCAGTCAAGAGGTATACTATGAGCAGTTCTTC.

V and J are TRBV20-1 and TRBJ1-2; D perhaps matches TRBD1 (6 bases). The V end lost 5 bases, the J end lost 4 bases, and 17 bases lay between the germline ends. The CDR3 spans 14 residues. CDR1 and CDR2 from the germline V gene are DFQATT and SNEGSKA (reference sequence). This CDR3 is CSAPGAGELYGYTF. CDR3 in DNA: TGCAGTGCTCCTGGGGCAGGGGAACTCTATGGCTACACCTTC.

As to this clonotype: One junction end does not reproduce the germline sequence, and a read error may be involved. The rearrangement uses TRBV24-1 and TRBJ2-1; maybe TRBD2 (5 bases). From germline, CDR1 is KGHDR and CDR2 SFDVKD. The CDR3 is 13 amino acids. CDR3 protein: CATSGQVDYGYYF. Here the CDR3 DNA reads TGTGCCACCAGTGGTCAGGTTGACTATGGCTACTACTTC.

V usage is TRBV6-1 and J usage is TRBJ2-1; TRBD2 might be the D (6 bases). V lost 6 bases, J lost 0 bases, and 18 bases lay in between. CDR1 and CDR2 (germline): MNHNS, SASEGT. The CDR3 extends over 17 amino acids. The CDR3 nucleotides are TGTGCCAGCAGAACTCACTTACTAGCAGCCTCCTACAATGAGCAGTTCTTC. Protein product: CASRTHLLAASYNEQFF.

This clonotype was seen repeatedly, ten times or more. The rearrangement joins TRBV7-2 to TRBJ2-1; D is undetermined. Trimming pared 3 bases from V and 2 bases from J, leaving 17 bases between. CDR1 and CDR2 from the germline V gene are SGHTA and FQGNSA. CDR3 length: 17 residues. The CDR3: CASSLPFVVSTYNEQFF. The DNA for the CDR3 is TGTGCCAGCAGCTTGCCATTTGTGGTTTCAACCTACAATGAGCAGTTCTTC.

This clonotype was counted only a few times. V usage is TRBV12-3 or TRBV12-4 and J usage is TRBJ2-1, with 8 bases aligning to TRBD2. The CDR3 runs 15 residues. The V gene end was trimmed by 6 bases and the J gene end by 4 bases; junction bases not matched to a gene: 8. CDR3 protein: CASRLGGGLYNEQFF. DNA for the CDR3: TGTGCCAGCAGGCTAGGCGGGGGGTTGTACAATGAGCAGTTCTTC.

On this clonotype itself: One end of the junction fails to match germline, which may point to a read error. CDR3 sequence reads: CASSRGGGALETLYF. Here the CDR3 DNA reads TGTGCCAGCAGCCGAGGAGGGGGGGCCTTGGAGACCCTGTACTTC. V is TRBV7-9 and J is TRBJ2-5, with TRBD2 as a possible D gene (7 bases). There are 15 residues in the CDR3. Germline assignment: CDR1 SEHNR and CDR2 FQNEAQ (reference sequence).

The gene calls are TRBV4-2 and TRBJ2-7, with a possible D match to TRBD2 (6 bases). This CDR3 region has 17 residues. V was trimmed by 0 bases and J by 6 bases, leaving 21 bases between them. CDR1 and CDR2 (germline): LGHNA, YNFKEQ. CDR3 region: CASSQDWAGGAPPEQYF. The CDR3 DNA follows: TGTGCCAGCAGCCAAGATTGGGCCGGGGGAGCCCCCCCCGAGCAGTACTTC.

The chain couples TRBV7-9 to TRBJ2-1; perhaps TRBD2 as D (5 bases). The CDR3 spans 16 residues. The ends were cut back, 1 base at V and 9 bases at J, with 19 bases in the middle. CDR1 is SEHNR and CDR2 is FQNEAQ in the germline V gene (reference sequence). The CDR3 loop reads CASSLDRGGLLGEQFF. The CDR3 coding sequence is TGTGCCAGCAGCTTAGACCGCGGCGGACTTTTGGGTGAGCAGTTCTTC.

The V gene is TRBV12-3 or TRBV12-4, the J gene TRBJ1-6; D gene ambiguous. The CDR3 totals 12 residues. With 6 bases removed from V and 15 bases from J, the gap between germline ends came to 15 bases. CDR3 amino acids: CASSPGSGVLHF. The CDR3 DNA sequence: TGTGCCAGCAGCCCCGGTTCTGGGGTCCTCCACTTT.

Of note for this clonotype: This may arise from a read error, as a much more abundant clone is one base away. The chain is built from TRBV7-8 and TRBJ2-3; 7 bases map to TRBD1. The length of the CDR3 is 17 residues. Germline values: CDR1 SGHVS, CDR2 FQNEAQ. CDR3 sequence (DNA): TGTGCCACCAGCGCCCGGGGACAGAGCTCTAGCACAGATACGCAGTATTTT. Protein product: CATSARGQSSSTDTQYF.

This clonotype was seen repeatedly, ten times or more. The chain has TRBV27 and TRBJ2-1; 10 bases map to TRBD2. Per the germline V gene, CDR1 is MNHEY and CDR2 is SMNVEV (reference sequence). The trim removed 6 bases at V and 2 bases at J, leaving 7 bases unmatched. The CDR3 has 16 residues. The CDR3 DNA is TGTGCCAGCAGCTTGCTAGCGGGGGATACCTACAATGAGCAGTTCTTC. Translating it yields CASSLLAGDTYNEQFF.